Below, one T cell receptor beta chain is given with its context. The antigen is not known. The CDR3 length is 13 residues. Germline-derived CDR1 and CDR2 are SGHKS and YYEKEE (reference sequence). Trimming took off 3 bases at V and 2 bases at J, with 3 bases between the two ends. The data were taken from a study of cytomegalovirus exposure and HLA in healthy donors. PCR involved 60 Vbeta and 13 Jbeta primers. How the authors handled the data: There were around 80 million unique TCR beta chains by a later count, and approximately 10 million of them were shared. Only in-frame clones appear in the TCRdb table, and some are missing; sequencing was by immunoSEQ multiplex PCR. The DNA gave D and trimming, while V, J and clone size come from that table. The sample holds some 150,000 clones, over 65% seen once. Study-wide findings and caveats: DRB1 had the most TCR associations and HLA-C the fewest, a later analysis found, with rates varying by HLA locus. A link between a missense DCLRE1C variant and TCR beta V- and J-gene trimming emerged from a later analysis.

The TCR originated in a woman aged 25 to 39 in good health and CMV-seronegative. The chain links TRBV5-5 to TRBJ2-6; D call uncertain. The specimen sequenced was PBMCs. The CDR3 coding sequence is TGTGCCAGCAGCTCCACTGGGGCCAACGTCCTGACTTTC. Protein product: CASSSTGANVLTF.